This record concerns one T cell receptor beta chain sequence. Antigen unknown. Study-level points and caveats: In terms of TCR gene usage, tumor memory CD4+ T cells clustered together with blood and lymph node memory CD4+ cells, as well as with lymph node naive CD4+ cells.

Cells sorted as Tregs were CD4+, CD25+ and CD127-/low. Looked up from germline, CDR1 is SGHRS and CDR2 is YFSETQ. This CDR3 has 17 amino acids. Germline trimming cut 0 bases from V and 11 bases from J; bases unmatched to any gene: 16. Semi-nested PCR with Nested Universal Primer A followed constant-region reverse priming of full-length variable regions. Via MiXCR, TCRdb re-called the 5' RACE reads, giving one row per CDR3 protein. This table holds around 4,800 distinct CDR3 sequences, approximately 72% found once. This TCR came from a female donor with breast cancer. The source material was Tregs sorted from blood. The rearrangement joins TRBV5-1 to TRBJ2-5; 10 bases match TRBD2. As DNA, the CDR3 is TGCGCCAGCAGCTTGGGGTCTGGGGCTAGCGGGAGCTTACAGCAGTACTTC. This gives the protein CASSLGSGASGSLQQYF.